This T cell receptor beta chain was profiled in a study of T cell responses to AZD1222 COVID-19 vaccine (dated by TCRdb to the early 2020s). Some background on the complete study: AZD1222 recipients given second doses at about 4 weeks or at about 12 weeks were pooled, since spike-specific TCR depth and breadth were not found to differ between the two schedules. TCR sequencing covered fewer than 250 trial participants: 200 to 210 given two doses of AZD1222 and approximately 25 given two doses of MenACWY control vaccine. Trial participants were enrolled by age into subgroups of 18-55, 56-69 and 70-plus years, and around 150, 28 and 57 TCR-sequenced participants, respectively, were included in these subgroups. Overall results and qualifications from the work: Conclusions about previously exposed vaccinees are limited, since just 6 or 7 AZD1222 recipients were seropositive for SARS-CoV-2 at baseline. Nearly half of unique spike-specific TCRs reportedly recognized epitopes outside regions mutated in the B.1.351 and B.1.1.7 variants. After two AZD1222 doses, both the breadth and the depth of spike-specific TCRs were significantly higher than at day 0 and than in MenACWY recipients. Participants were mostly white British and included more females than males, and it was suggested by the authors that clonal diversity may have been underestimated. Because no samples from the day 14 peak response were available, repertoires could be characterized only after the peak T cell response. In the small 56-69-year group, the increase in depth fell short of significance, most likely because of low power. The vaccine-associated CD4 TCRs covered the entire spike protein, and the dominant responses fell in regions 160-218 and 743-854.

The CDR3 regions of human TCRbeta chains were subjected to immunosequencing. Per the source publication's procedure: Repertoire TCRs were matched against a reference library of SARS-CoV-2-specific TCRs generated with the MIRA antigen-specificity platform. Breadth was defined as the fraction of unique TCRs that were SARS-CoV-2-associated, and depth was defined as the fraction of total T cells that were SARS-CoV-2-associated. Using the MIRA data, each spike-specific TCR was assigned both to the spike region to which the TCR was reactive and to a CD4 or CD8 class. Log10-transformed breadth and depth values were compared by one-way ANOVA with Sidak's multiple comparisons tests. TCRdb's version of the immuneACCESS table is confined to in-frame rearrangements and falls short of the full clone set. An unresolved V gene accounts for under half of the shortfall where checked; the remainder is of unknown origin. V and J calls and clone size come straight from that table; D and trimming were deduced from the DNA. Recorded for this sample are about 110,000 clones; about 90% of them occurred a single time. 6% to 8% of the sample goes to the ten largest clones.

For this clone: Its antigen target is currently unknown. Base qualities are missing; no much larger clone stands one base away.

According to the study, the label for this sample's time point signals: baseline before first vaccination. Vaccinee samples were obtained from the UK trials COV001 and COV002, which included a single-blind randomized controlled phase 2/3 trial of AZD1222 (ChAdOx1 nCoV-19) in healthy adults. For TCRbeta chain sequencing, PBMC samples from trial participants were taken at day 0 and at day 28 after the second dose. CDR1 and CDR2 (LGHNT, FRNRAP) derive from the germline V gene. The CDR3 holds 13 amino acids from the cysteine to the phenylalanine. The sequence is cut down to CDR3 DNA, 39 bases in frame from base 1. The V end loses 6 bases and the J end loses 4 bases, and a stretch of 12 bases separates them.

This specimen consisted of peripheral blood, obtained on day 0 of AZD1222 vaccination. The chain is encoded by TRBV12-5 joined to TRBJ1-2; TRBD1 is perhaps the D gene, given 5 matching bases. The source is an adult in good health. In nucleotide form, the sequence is TGTGCTAGTGGCCGGGACGGTCCCTATGGCTACACCTTC. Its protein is CASGRDGPYGYTF.